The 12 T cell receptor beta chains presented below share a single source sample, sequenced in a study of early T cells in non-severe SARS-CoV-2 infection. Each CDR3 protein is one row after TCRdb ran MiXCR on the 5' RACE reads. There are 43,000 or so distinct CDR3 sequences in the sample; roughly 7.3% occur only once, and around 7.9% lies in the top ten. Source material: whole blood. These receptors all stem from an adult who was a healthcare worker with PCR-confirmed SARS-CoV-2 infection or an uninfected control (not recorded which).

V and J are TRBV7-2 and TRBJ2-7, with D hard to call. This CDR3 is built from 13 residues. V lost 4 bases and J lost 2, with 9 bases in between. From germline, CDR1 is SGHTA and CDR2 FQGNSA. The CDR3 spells CASSSQTTYEQYF. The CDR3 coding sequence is TGTGCCAGCAGCTCACAGACGACCTACGAGCAGTACTTC.

The CDR3 sequence is CASSLSQDRPSYNEQFF. CDR3 DNA: TGTGCCAGCAGCTTGAGCCAAGACCGTCCCTCCTACAATGAGCAGTTCTTC. The V call is TRBV7-6, the J call TRBJ2-1; D gene ambiguous. Per the germline V gene, CDR1 is SGHVS and CDR2 is FNYEAQ. V lost 3 bases and J lost 0, with 15 bases in between. The CDR3 is 17 residues long.

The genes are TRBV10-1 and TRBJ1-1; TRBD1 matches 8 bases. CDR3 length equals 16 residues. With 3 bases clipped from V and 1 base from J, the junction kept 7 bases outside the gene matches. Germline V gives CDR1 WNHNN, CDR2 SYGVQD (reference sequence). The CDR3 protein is CASSESGQAPNTEAFF. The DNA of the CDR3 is TGCGCCAGCAGTGAATCGGGACAGGCGCCGAACACTGAAGCTTTCTTT.

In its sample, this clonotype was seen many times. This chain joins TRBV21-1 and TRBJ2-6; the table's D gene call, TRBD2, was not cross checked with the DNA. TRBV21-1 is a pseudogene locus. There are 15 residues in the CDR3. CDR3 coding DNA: TGTGCCAGTGAGATCGACTACTCTGGGGCCAACGTCCTGACTTTC. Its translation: CASEIDYSGANVLTF.

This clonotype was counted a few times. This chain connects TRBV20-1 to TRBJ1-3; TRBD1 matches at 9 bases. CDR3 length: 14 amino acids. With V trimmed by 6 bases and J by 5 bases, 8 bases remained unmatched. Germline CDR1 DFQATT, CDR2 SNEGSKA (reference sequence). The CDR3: CSARRTGVRNTIYF. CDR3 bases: TGCAGTGCAAGAAGGACAGGGGTGAGAAACACCATATATTTT.

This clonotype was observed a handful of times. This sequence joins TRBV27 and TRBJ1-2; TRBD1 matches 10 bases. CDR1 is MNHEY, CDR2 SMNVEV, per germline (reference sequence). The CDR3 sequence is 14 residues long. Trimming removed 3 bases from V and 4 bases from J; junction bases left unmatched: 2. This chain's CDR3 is CASSLTGGGYGYTF. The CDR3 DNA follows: TGTGCCAGCAGTTTGACAGGGGGCGGCTATGGCTACACCTTC.

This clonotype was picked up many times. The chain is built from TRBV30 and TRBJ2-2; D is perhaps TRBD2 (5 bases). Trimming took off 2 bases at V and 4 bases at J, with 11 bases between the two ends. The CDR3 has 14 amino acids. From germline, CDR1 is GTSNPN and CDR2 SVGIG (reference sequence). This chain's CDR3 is CAWSNGISTGELFF. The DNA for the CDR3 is TGTGCCTGGAGTAACGGGATTTCCACCGGGGAGCTGTTTTTT.

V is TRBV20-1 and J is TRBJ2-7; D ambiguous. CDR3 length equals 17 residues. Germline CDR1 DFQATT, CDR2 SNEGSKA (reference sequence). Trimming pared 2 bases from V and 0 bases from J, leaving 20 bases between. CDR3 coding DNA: TGCAGTGCTAGAAACATCATACTGCAGTCGAGCTCCTACGAGCAGTACTTC. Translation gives CSARNIILQSSSYEQYF.

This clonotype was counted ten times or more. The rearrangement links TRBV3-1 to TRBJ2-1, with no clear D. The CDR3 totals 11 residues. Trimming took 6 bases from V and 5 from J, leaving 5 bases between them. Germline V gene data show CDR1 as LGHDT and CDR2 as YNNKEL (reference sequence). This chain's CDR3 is CASRLHNEQFF. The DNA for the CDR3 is TGTGCCAGCAGGTTACACAATGAGCAGTTCTTC.

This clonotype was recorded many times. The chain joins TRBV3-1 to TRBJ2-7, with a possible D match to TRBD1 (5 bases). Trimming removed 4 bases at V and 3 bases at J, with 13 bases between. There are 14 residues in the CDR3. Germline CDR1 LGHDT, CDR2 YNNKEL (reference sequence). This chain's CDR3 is CASSPFSRVYEQYF. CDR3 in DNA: TGTGCCAGCAGCCCGTTTTCCAGGGTCTACGAGCAGTACTTC.

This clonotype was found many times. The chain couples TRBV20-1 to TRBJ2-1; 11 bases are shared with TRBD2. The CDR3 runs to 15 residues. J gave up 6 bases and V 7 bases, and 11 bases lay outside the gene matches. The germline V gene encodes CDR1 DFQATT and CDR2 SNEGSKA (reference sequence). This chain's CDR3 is CSVASRTSGSNEQFF. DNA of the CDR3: TGCAGTGTTGCGTCCCGGACTAGCGGGTCCAATGAGCAGTTCTTC.

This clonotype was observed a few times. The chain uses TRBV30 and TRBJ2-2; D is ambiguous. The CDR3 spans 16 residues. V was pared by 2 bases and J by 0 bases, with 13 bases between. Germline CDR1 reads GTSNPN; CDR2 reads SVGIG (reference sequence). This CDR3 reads CAWSSRLFANTGELFF. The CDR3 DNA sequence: TGTGCCTGGAGTTCCAGGCTATTCGCGAACACCGGGGAGCTGTTTTTT.